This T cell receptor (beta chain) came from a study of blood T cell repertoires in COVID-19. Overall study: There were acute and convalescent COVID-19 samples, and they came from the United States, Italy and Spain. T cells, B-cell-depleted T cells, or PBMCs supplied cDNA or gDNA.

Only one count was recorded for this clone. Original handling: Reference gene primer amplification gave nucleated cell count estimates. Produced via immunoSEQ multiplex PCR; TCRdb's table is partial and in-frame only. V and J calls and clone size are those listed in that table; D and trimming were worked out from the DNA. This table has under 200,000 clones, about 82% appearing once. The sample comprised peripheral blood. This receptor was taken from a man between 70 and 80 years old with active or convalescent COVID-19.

The CDR3 is CASSSDRVSYEQYF. In DNA, the CDR3 is TGTGCCAGCAGTTCAGACAGGGTGAGCTACGAGCAGTACTTC. The chain combines TRBV28 with TRBJ2-7; 7 nucleotides line up with TRBD1. Germline V gives CDR1 MDHEN, CDR2 SYDVKM. Unmatched junction bases numbered 6, after V lost 4 bases and J lost 3 bases. The CDR3 runs to 14 residues. The full variable domain, its missing parts supplied by reference TRBV28 and TRBJ2-7, is DVKVTQSSRYLVKRTGEKVFLECVQDMDHENMFWYRQDPGLGLRLIYFSYDVKMKEKGDIPEGYSVSREKKERFSLILESASTNQTSMYLCASSSDRVSYEQYFGPGTRLTVT.